Listed below are T cell receptor beta chains from one sample, sequenced in a study of prognosis after radiotherapy for stage I lung cancer. MiXCR, applied by TCRdb to the multiplex PCR reads, yields one record per CDR3 protein. The data contain around 31,000 distinct CDR3 sequences, 32% of them seen just once; the ten biggest clones take up about 33%. Sample: PBMCs, taken before or after stereotactic body radiation therapy (not recorded which). Receptors originate from a donor over 45 with non-small cell lung cancer. Each CDR3 is given with its conserved first and last residue. D genes are given only for firm matches. Expanded clones get a size class; other rows say once, few or many, or leave the size out.

J,V,size,D,DNA,CDR3
TRBJ2-7,TRBV25-1,medium-sized,TRBD1,TGTGCCAGCAGTGAATATTTAGGACAGGCAGCTGGGGAGCAGTACTTC,CASSEYLGQAAGEQYF
TRBJ1-2,TRBV2,once,.,TGTGACAGCAGTGGGACCTCCTCGTTCTATAGCTACACCTTC,CDSSGTSSFYSYTF
TRBJ2-1,TRBV7-3,many,TRBD2,TGTGCCAGCAGCTTAAGGGGGACTAGCGGGTTCTACAATGAGCAGTTCTTC,CASSLRGTSGFYNEQFF
TRBJ2-2,TRBV12-3/TRBV12-4,.,.,TGTGCCAGCACCCCATTACCCGGGGAGCTGTTTTTT,CASTPLPGELFF
TRBJ2-6,TRBV4-1,many,.,TGCGCCAGCAGCGGAGGGACGGGGTCTGGGGCCAACGTCCTGACTTTC,CASSGGTGSGANVLTF
TRBJ2-1,TRBV15,many,TRBD2,TGTGCCACCAGCAGGGCCACTAGCGGGCCATACAATGAGCAGTTCTTC,CATSRATSGPYNEQFF
TRBJ2-7,TRBV19,many,TRBD1,TGTGCCAGTAGGGGTCAGGGGGCCCACGAGCAGTACTTC,CASRGQGAHEQYF
TRBJ2-5,TRBV2,.,.,TGTGCCAGCAAGTCCCCTAGGTTGGGGAGGGAGACCCAGTACTTC,CASKSPRLGRETQYF
TRBJ2-7,TRBV2,.,.,TGTGCCATCACCGACCGGACTGTCTCCTACGAGCAGTACTTC,CAITDRTVSYEQYF
TRBJ1-4,TRBV2,many,.,TGTGCCAGCAAGGGCGAGGTGGCTGAAAAACTGTTTTTT,CASKGEVAEKLFF
TRBJ2-7,TRBV6-5,.,.,TGTGCCAGCAGTTACACCGGGGTCCGTGTCTCCTACGAGCAGTACTTC,CASSYTGVRVSYEQYF
TRBJ1-2,TRBV19,.,TRBD1,TGTGCCAGTAGTACACCGGGACAGGGTTACTATGGCTGCACCTTC,CASSTPGQGYYGCTF
TRBJ1-2,TRBV7-8,.,.,TGTGCCAACAGCCTGGAATCTCAGCGGGGCTACACCTTC,CANSLESQRGYTF
TRBJ2-7,TRBV9,many,TRBD2,TGTGCCAGCAGCTCAACCTCTAGCGGGAGCGAGCAGTACTTC,CASSSTSSGSEQYF
TRBJ2-6,TRBV25-1,many,.,TGTGCCAGCAGTACAACTGGGGCCAACGTCCTGACTTTC,CASSTTGANVLTF
TRBJ1-4,TRBV6-9,.,.,TGTGCCAGCAGTTACTCCGTCCAGGGAGGTGAAAAACTGTTTTTT,CASSYSVQGGEKLFF
TRBJ1-2,TRBV24-1,.,.,TGTGCCACCAGTTCCACAGGGACTTATGGCTACACCTTC,CATSSTGTYGYTF
TRBJ1-1,TRBV13,.,.,TGTGCCAGCAGCTTGGGCACTGAAGCTTTCTTT,CASSLGTEAFF
TRBJ1-6,TRBV7-2,many,.,TGTGCCAGCAGCCCTTATAATTCACCCCTCCACTTT,CASSPYNSPLHF
TRBJ2-3,TRBV7-9,many,TRBD2,TGTGCCAGCAGCTTAGGGCTAGCGGGAGGTCCGGCAGATACGCAGTATTTT,CASSLGLAGGPADTQYF
TRBJ2-1,TRBV28,.,.,TGTGCCAGCAGTTTATCGTTGTATGAGCAGTTCTTC,CASSLSLYEQFF
TRBJ1-1,TRBV10-3,.,.,TGTGCCATCAGTGACTACAGGGAAGGCTACACTGAAGCTTTCTTT,CAISDYREGYTEAFF
TRBJ2-7,TRBV4-1,many,.,TGCGCCAGCAGCCTCAGACAGCGAAACTACGAGCAGTACTTC,CASSLRQRNYEQYF
TRBJ2-7,TRBV25-1,few,TRBD2,TGTGCCAGCAGGGACTCGGCGGGAGGTTTCGAGCAGTACTTC,CASRDSAGGFEQYF
TRBJ1-2,TRBV12-3/TRBV12-4,medium-sized,TRBD1,TGTGCCAGCAGCTGGGACAGCAACTATGGCTACACCTTC,CASSWDSNYGYTF
TRBJ2-7,TRBV12-3/TRBV12-4,.,.,TGTGCCAGCAGTTCCCGACAGTGTGCGCGGGAGCAGTACTTC,CASSSRQCAREQYF
TRBJ2-7,TRBV15,many,TRBD1,TGTGCCACCAGCAGCCGGGACAGGGTCTACGAGCAGTACTTC,CATSSRDRVYEQYF
TRBJ2-1,TRBV18,few,.,TGTGCCAGCTCACGAGATCGCTTTGAGCAGTTCTTC,CASSRDRFEQFF
TRBJ1-5,TRBV24-1,many,TRBD1,TGTGCCACCAGTGAACCTGGACAGGATCAGCCCCAGCATTTT,CATSEPGQDQPQHF
TRBJ2-7,TRBV2,.,.,TGTGTCAGCAGCGCAGGGACGCTACCCTACGAGCAGTACTTC,CVSSAGTLPYEQYF
TRBJ1-1,TRBV6-4,.,TRBD1,TGTGCCAGCAGTCCGGGACAGGGGGCCCCGAACACTGAAGCTTTCTTT,CASSPGQGAPNTEAFF
TRBJ2-7,TRBV3-1,many,TRBD2,TGTGCCAGCAGCCAAGGGACTAGCGGGAGAGTAGGGAACTTC,CASSQGTSGRVGNF
TRBJ2-7,TRBV24-1,.,TRBD1,TGTGCCACCAGTAAGGGACAGAGCTACGAGCAGTACTTC,CATSKGQSYEQYF
TRBJ1-5,TRBV20-1,many,TRBD1,TGCAGTCTCATTTTGGCGGGACAGGGGGACAATCAGCCCCAGCATTTT,CSLILAGQGDNQPQHF
TRBJ2-2,TRBV5-6,.,.,TGTGCCAGCACCTCCACAGGGCGGAGAAACACCGGGGAGCTGTTTTTT,CASTSTGRRNTGELFF
TRBJ2-6,TRBV5-1,.,TRBD1,TGCGCCAGCAGCTTGACGACGGGGACAGGTTTGTCTGGGGCCAACGTCCTGACTTTC,CASSLTTGTGLSGANVLTF
TRBJ2-1,TRBV6-2/TRBV6-3,.,TRBD2,TGTGCCAGCACCCTAGCGGTAGTCGGGAATGAGCAGCTCTTC,CASTLAVVGNEQLF
TRBJ2-7,TRBV20-1,many,TRBD2,TGCAGTGCTAGACCTGGACTAGCGATTTATTCCTACGAGCAGTACTTC,CSARPGLAIYSYEQYF
TRBJ2-7,TRBV11-2,many,TRBD2,TGTGCCAGCAGCCAGGGACTAGCGGGAGCGGGCACCTACGAGCAGTACTTC,CASSQGLAGAGTYEQYF
TRBJ1-5,TRBV7-9,many,.,TGTGCCAGCAGCTTTGGTGTAGGGGGCAATCAGCCCCAGCATTTT,CASSFGVGGNQPQHF
TRBJ1-1,TRBV28,many,TRBD1,TGTGCCAGCAGTCAAATGGGACAGGGGGACACTGAAGCTTTCTTT,CASSQMGQGDTEAFF
TRBJ1-6,TRBV6-1,many,.,TGTGCCAGCCTGTCACGGACTTATAATTCACCCCTCCACTTT,CASLSRTYNSPLHF
TRBJ1-4,TRBV2,many,TRBD1,TGTGCCAGCAGTGCCACAGGGGGCTCTAATGAAAAACTGTTTTTT,CASSATGGSNEKLFF
TRBJ2-3,TRBV29-1,many,.,TGCAGCGTTGAGGATGATACGCAGTATTTT,CSVEDDTQYF
TRBJ2-7,TRBV4-1,.,.,TGCGCCAGCAGCCCGTCGGGTAGGGGATACGAGCAGTACTTC,CASSPSGRGYEQYF